These 20 T cell receptor beta chains were all obtained from the same sample, sequenced in a study of siplizumab effects on memory and regulatory T cells. The protocol was immunoSEQ multiplex PCR, while the TCRdb copy is restricted to in-frame clones and leaves out a portion. Of some 81,000 clones listed, 95% were seen once; the top ten hold less than 20%. The sequencing sample was made of CD8+ T cells sorted from blood. Source of these receptors: a human donor in good health.

The chain has TRBV11-2 and TRBJ2-1; D may be TRBD2 (5 bases). Germline V gene lookup returns CDR1 SGHAT and CDR2 FQNNGV. The V gene lost 1 base and the J gene lost 4 bases, with 8 bases spanning the gap. The CDR3 spans 14 residues. CDR3 DNA sequence: TGTGCCAGCAGCTTAGCGGGGTCATACAATGAGCAGTTCTTC. This translates into CASSLAGSYNEQFF.

This clone appeared once. This rearrangement joins TRBV18 to TRBJ2-3, with 7 bases matching TRBD1. V was pared by 2 bases and J by 1 base, with 0 bases of the junction left unmatched. The CDR3 spans 14 residues. Germline V lookup: CDR1 KGHSH, CDR2 LQKENI. As DNA, the CDR3 is TGTGCCAGCTCACCAGGGACAGGCACAGATACGCAGTATTTT. It specifies CASSPGTGTDTQYF.

Here the CDR3 reads CASRAGIEYGYTF. The DNA for the CDR3 is TGTGCCAGCAGGGCAGGCATAGAATATGGCTACACCTTC. This sequence joins TRBV27 and TRBJ1-2; D gene unclear. This CDR3 has 13 residues. Germline assignment: CDR1 MNHEY and CDR2 SMNVEV (reference sequence). Deletions cut 6 bases from V and 5 bases from J, with 13 bases between.

The genes are TRBV28 and TRBJ2-7; 9 bases are a match to TRBD1. In germline, CDR1 is MDHEN, CDR2 SYDVKM. The V and J ends lost 0 bases and 5 bases, in that order; junction bases with no gene match: 5. The CDR3 consists of 15 residues. CDR3 region: CASSLWGDRVHEQYF. The DNA of the CDR3 is TGTGCCAGCAGTTTATGGGGGGACAGGGTTCACGAGCAGTACTTC. The variable domain in full, with the rest retrieved from reference TRBV28 and TRBJ2-7, is DVKVTQSSRYLVKRTGEKVFLECVQDMDHENMFWYRQDPGLGLRLIYFSYDVKMKEKGDIPEGYSVSREKKERFSLILESASTNQTSMYLCASSLWGDRVHEQYFGPGTRLTVT.

About this clone itself: Other DNA sequences within the sample encode an identical CDR3. The chain couples TRBV18 to TRBJ1-3; no clear D gene. The ends were cut back, 3 bases at V and 8 bases at J, with 11 bases in the middle. CDR1 and CDR2 (germline): KGHSH, LQKENI. The CDR3 runs to 13 residues. The DNA of the CDR3 is TGTGCCAGCTCACCGGACGGTAGGGACACCATATATTTT. Translated: CASSPDGRDTIYF.

The chain is built from TRBV6-5 and TRBJ2-1; D is ambiguous. The germline V and J ends were trimmed by 6 bases and 7 bases, with 13 bases remaining between them. Germline CDR1 is MNHEY and CDR2 is SVGAGI. The CDR3 runs 13 residues. CDR3 bases: TGTGCCAGCAGCTTCCCTCATAGGAATGAGCAGTTCTTC. Translating gives CASSFPHRNEQFF.

CDR3 region: CASSYSAGANTEAFF. In DNA form, the CDR3 reads TGTGCCAGCAGTTACTCAGCAGGGGCGAACACTGAAGCTTTCTTT. The chain uses TRBV6-5 and TRBJ1-1; weak D call: TRBD1 (6 bases). Looked up from germline, CDR1 is MNHEY and CDR2 is SVGAGI. V gave up 0 bases and J gave up 1 base, with 9 bases separating them. The CDR3 is 15 amino acids.

This chain connects TRBV19 to TRBJ2-7, with TRBD2 matching 7 bases. The trim removed 3 bases at V and 7 bases at J, leaving 3 bases unmatched. Looked up from germline, CDR1 is LNHDA and CDR2 is SQIVND (reference sequence). The CDR3 covers 12 residues. As DNA, the CDR3 is TGTGCCAGTAGTATTTTTAGCGGGGAGCAGTACTTC. It codes for CASSIFSGEQYF.

CDR3 nucleotide sequence: TGCGCCAGCAGCCCCCTTCTTCAGGGAAACACCATATATTTT. This codes for CASSPLLQGNTIYF. V is TRBV4-1 and J is TRBJ1-3; no clear D gene. This CDR3 region has 14 residues. CDR1 is MGHRA and CDR2 is YSYEKL in the germline V gene. V gave up 4 bases and J gave up 4 bases, with 11 bases separating them.

The chain has TRBV6-5 and TRBJ2-7, with a tentative D call TRBD1 (6 bases). The CDR3 contains 14 residues. Germline V CDR1 and CDR2: MNHEY, SVGAGI. Trimming stripped 2 bases from V and 2 bases from J, with 10 bases between. CDR3 in DNA: TGTGCCAGCAGTTACGTGGGGACAACCTACGAGCAGTACTTC. It yields the protein CASSYVGTTYEQYF.

The chain is built from TRBV4-1 and TRBJ2-7; D remains ambiguous. This CDR3 comprises 15 residues. Germline V gene data show CDR1 as MGHRA and CDR2 as YSYEKL. V lost 0 bases, J lost 4 bases, and 13 bases lay in between. CDR3 loop: CASSQELQMVYEQYF. CDR3 DNA: TGCGCCAGCAGCCAAGAGCTACAGATGGTATACGAGCAGTACTTC.

The V gene is TRBV5-6, the J gene TRBJ2-7; D is ambiguous. In germline, CDR1 is SGHDT, CDR2 YYEEEE. V gave up 4 bases and J gave up 0 bases, with 5 bases separating them. This CDR3 comprises 12 residues. The CDR3 DNA reads TGTGCCAGCAGCCCGAGCTCCTACGAGCAGTACTTC. The encoded protein is CASSPSSYEQYF.

J is TRBJ2-7 and V is TRBV7-9; 9 nucleotides line up with TRBD2. Germline CDR1 SEHNR, CDR2 FQNEAQ (reference sequence). The V segment lost 5 bases and the J segment 3 bases; nucleotides outside the gene matches: 8. This CDR3 has 15 amino acids. This CDR3 is CASSVSPAGGYEQYF. CDR3 nucleotides: TGTGCCAGCAGCGTTAGCCCAGCGGGGGGCTACGAGCAGTACTTC.

V usage is TRBV4-1 and J usage is TRBJ2-2; perhaps TRBD2 as D (5 bases). The CDR3 contains 13 residues. The germline gives CDR1 MGHRA, CDR2 YSYEKL. V lost 4 bases to trimming and J lost 7 bases, with 10 bases between them. CDR3 in DNA: TGCGCCAGCAGCCTCCGGACTTTCGGGGAGCTGTTTTTT. Its protein product is CASSLRTFGELFF.

The chain combines TRBV6-6 with TRBJ2-7; 10 bases line up with TRBD2. Germline lookup yields CDR1 MNHNY and CDR2 SVGAGI (reference sequence). V trimming: 5 bases; J trimming: 2 bases; junction bases outside the gene matches: 6. This CDR3 comprises 15 residues. The CDR3 region is CASSNTGTSAYEQYF. CDR3 coding DNA: TGTGCCAGCAGTAACACCGGGACTAGCGCCTACGAGCAGTACTTC.

This chain links TRBV19 with TRBJ2-3; TRBD2 aligns across 9 bases. V lost 6 bases and J lost 2; bases outside the gene matches: 6. CDR1 and CDR2 (germline): LNHDA, SQIVND (reference sequence). The CDR3 is 15 residues long. The CDR3 loop reads CASSLSGSYTDTQYF. As DNA, the CDR3 is TGTGCCAGTAGCCTTAGCGGGAGCTACACAGATACGCAGTATTTT.

The V call is TRBV28, the J call TRBJ1-5; possible D gene TRBD1, 5 bases. Germline lookup yields CDR1 MDHEN and CDR2 SYDVKM. The length of the CDR3 is 13 residues. Deletions cut 2 bases from V and 11 bases from J, with 13 bases between. This chain's CDR3 is CASSLGAAGTQHF. The CDR3 coding sequence is TGTGCCAGCAGTTTAGGAGCGGCAGGGACCCAGCATTTT.

This clone came up once. The V call is TRBV29-1, the J call TRBJ2-3, with 9 nucleotides matching TRBD2. This CDR3 comprises 15 residues. Unmatched junction bases numbered 9, after V lost 2 bases and J lost 6 bases. In germline, CDR1 is SQVTM, CDR2 ANQGSEA. CDR3 sequence reads: CSVESFSGSSDTQYF. In DNA form, the CDR3 reads TGCAGCGTTGAATCTTTTAGCGGGAGCAGCGATACGCAGTATTTT.

CDR3: CASGMDTDTETQYF. DNA for the CDR3: TGCGCCAGCGGGATGGACACGGACACGGAGACCCAGTACTTC. The chain has TRBV5-1 and TRBJ2-5, with TRBD1 as a possible D gene (5 bases). V was clipped by 7 bases and J by 5 bases, with 18 bases between them. This CDR3 region has 14 residues. Germline V gene sequence: CDR1 SGHRS, CDR2 YFSETQ.

The chain joins TRBV5-6 to TRBJ2-2; D remains ambiguous. The CDR3 consists of 13 residues. V was trimmed by 4 bases and J by 9 bases, leaving 13 bases between them. Germline lookup yields CDR1 SGHDT and CDR2 YYEEEE. CDR3 bases: TGTGCCAGCAGCCCCTTGGGTATCCGGGAGCTGTTTTTT. Translated: CASSPLGIRELFF.